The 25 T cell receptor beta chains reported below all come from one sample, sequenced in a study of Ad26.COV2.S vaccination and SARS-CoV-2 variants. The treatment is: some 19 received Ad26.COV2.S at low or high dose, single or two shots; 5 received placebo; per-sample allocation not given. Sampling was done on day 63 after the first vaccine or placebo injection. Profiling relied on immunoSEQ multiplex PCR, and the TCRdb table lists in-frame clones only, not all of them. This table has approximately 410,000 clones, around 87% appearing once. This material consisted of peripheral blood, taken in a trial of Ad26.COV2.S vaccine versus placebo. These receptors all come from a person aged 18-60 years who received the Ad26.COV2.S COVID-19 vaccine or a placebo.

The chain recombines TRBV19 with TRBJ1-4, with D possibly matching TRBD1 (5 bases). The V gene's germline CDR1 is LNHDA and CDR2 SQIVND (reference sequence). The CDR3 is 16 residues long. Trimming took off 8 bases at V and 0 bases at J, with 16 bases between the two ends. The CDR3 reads CASQSPGLPTNEKLFF. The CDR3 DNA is TGTGCCAGTCAATCCCCGGGACTGCCAACTAATGAAAAACTGTTTTTT.

As DNA, the CDR3 is TGTGCCAGCAGCTTAGATGTAAGGGGGGAAAAACTGTTTTTT. Translating gives CASSLDVRGEKLFF. The chain recombines TRBV7-2 with TRBJ1-4; maybe TRBD1 (6 bases). The CDR3 totals 14 residues. V was cut by 1 base and J by 8 bases, with 11 bases left in between. Germline CDR1 is SGHTA and CDR2 is FQGNSA.

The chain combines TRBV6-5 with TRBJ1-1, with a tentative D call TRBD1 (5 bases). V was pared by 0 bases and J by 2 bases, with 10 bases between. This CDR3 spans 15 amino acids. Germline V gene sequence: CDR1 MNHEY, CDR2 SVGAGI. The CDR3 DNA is TGTGCCAGCAGTTACTCGCGGGGGGTCAACACTGAAGCTTTCTTT. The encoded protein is CASSYSRGVNTEAFF.

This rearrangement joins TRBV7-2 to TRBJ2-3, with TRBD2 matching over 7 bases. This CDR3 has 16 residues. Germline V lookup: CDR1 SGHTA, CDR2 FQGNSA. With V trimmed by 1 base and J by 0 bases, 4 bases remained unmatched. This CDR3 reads CASSLVGGGSTDTQYF. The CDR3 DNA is TGTGCCAGCAGCTTAGTCGGCGGGGGTAGCACAGATACGCAGTATTTT.

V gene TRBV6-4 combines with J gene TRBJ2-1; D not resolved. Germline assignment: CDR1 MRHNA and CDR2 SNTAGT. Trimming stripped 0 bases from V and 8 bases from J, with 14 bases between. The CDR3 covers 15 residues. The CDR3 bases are TGTGCCAGCAGTGACTCGAGCCAGGACGTCCATGAGCAGTTCTTC. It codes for CASSDSSQDVHEQFF.

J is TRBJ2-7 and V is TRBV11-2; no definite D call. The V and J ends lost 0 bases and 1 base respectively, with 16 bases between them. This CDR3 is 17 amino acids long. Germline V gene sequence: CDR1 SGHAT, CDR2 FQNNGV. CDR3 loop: CASSLDRARSRSYEQYF. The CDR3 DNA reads TGTGCCAGCAGCTTAGATCGGGCCAGGTCTAGATCCTACGAGCAGTACTTC. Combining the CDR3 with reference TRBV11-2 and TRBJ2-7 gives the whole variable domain EAGVAQSPRYKIIEKRQSVAFWCNPISGHATLYWYQQILGQGPKLLIQFQNNGVVDDSQLPKDRFSAERLKGVDSTLKIQPAKLEDSAVYLCASSLDRARSRSYEQYFGPGTRLTVT.

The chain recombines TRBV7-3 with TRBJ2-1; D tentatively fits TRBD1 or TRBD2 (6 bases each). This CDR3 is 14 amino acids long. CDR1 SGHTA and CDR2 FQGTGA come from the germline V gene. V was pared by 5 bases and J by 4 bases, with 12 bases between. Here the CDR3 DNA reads TGTGCCAGCAGCCCAGGGGCGGGGTACAATGAGCAGTTCTTC. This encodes CASSPGAGYNEQFF.

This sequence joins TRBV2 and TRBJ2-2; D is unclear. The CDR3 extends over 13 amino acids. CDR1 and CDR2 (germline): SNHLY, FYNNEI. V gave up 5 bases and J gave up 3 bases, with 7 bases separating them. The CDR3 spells CASSILYTGELFF. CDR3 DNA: TGTGCCAGCAGTATCCTCTACACCGGGGAGCTGTTTTTT.

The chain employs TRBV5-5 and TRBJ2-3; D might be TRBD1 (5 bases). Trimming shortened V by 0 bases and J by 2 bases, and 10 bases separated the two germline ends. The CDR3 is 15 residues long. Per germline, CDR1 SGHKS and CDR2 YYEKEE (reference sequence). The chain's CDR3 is CASSLEGYFTDTQYF. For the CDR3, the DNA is TGTGCCAGCAGCTTGGAGGGGTATTTCACAGATACGCAGTATTTT.

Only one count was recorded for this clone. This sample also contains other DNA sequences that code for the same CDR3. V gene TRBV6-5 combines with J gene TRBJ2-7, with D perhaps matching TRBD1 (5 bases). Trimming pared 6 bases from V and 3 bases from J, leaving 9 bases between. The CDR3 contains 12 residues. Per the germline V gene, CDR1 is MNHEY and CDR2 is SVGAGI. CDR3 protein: CASRRTGYEQYF. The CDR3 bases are TGTGCCAGCAGAAGAACAGGCTACGAGCAGTACTTC.

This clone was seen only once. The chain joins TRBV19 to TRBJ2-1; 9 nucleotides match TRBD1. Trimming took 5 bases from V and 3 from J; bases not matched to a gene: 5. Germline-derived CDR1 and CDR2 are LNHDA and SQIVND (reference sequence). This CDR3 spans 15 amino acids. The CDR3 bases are TGTGCCAGTAGTGCTGGGGACAGGGACTACAATGAGCAGTTCTTC. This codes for CASSAGDRDYNEQFF.

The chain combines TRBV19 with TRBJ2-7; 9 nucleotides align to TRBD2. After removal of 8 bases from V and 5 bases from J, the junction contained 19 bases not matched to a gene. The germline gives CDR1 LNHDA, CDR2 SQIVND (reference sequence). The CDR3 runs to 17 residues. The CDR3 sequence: CASRGGTTGTSRHEQYF. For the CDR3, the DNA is TGTGCCAGTCGAGGGGGGACGACCGGGACTAGCAGACACGAGCAGTACTTC.

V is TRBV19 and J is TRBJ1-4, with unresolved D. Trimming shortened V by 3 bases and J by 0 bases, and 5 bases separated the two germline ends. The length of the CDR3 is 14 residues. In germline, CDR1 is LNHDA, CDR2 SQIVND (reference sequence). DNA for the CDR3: TGTGCCAGTAGTATGGCGACAACTAATGAAAAACTGTTTTTT. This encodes CASSMATTNEKLFF.

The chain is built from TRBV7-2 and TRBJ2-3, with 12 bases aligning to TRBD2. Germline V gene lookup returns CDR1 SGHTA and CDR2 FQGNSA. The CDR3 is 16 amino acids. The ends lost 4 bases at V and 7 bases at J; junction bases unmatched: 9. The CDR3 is CASSSRTSGDVNTQYF. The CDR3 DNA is TGTGCCAGCAGCTCTCGGACTAGCGGGGATGTGAATACGCAGTATTTT. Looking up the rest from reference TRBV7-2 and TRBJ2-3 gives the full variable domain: GAGVSQSPSNKVTEKGKDVELRCDPISGHTALYWYRQSLGQGLEFLIYFQGNSAPDKSGLPSDRFSAERTGGSVSTLTIQRTQQEDSAVYLCASSSRTSGDVNTQYFGPGTRLTVL.

CDR3 loop: CASSPKGGAVYEQYF. CDR3 nucleotide sequence: TGTGCCAGCAGCCCCAAGGGGGGGGCGGTCTACGAGCAGTACTTC. The chain combines TRBV11-1 with TRBJ2-7, with D possibly being TRBD2 (7 bases). CDR3 size: 15 residues. Germline-derived CDR1 and CDR2 are SGHAT and FQDESV (reference sequence). V lost 5 bases to trimming and J lost 3 bases, with 17 bases between them.

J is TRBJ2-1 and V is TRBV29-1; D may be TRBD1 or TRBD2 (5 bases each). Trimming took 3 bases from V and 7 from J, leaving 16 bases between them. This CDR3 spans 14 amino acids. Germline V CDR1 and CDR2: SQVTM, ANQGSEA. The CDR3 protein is CSVESSTWGNEQFF. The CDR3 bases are TGCAGCGTTGAGTCTTCTACTTGGGGGAATGAGCAGTTCTTC.

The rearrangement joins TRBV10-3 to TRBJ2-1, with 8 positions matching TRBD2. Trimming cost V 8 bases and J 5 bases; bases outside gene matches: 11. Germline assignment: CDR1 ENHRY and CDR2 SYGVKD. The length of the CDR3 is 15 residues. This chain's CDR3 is CAIAPGLGGNNEQFF. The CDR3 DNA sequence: TGTGCCATCGCACCGGGACTAGGTGGAAACAATGAGCAGTTCTTC.

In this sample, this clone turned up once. Written as DNA, the CDR3 is TGTGCCAGCAGAGCCCCCGGGACGGTGAACACTGAAGCTTTCTTT. It codes for CASRAPGTVNTEAFF. J is TRBJ1-1 and V is TRBV28; perhaps TRBD1 as D (5 bases). This CDR3 region has 15 residues. Trimming pared 6 bases from V and 0 bases from J, leaving 14 bases between. CDR1 and CDR2 (germline): MDHEN, SYDVKM.

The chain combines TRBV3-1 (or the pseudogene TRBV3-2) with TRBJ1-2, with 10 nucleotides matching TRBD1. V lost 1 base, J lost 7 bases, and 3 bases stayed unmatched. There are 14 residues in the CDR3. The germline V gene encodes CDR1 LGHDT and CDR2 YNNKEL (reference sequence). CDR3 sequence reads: CASSQGQGARGYTF. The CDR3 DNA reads TGTGCCAGCAGCCAAGGACAGGGGGCGCGTGGCTACACCTTC.

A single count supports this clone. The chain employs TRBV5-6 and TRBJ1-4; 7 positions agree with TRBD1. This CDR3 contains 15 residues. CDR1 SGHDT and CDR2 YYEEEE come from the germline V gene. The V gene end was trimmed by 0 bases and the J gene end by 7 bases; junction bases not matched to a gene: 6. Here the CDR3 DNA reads TGTGCCAGCAGCTTGGGACAGGGATTGAGTGAAAAACTGTTTTTT. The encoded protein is CASSLGQGLSEKLFF.

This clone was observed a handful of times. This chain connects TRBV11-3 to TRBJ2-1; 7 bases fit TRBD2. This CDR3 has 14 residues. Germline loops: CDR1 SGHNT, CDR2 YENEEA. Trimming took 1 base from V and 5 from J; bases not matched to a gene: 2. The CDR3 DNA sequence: TGTGCCAGCAGCTTAGCGGGGGGTAACAATGAGCAGTTCTTC. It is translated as CASSLAGGNNEQFF.

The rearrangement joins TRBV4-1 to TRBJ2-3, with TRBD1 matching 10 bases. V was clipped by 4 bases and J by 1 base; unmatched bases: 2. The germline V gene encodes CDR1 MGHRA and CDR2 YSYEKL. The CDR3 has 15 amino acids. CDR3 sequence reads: CASSPGTGGTDTQYF. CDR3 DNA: TGCGCCAGCAGCCCCGGGACAGGGGGCACAGATACGCAGTATTTT.

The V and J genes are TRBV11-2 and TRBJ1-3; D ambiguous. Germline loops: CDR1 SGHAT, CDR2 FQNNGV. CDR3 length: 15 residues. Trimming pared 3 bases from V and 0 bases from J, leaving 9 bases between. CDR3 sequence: CASSFVGSSGNTIYF. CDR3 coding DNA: TGTGCCAGCAGCTTTGTAGGGAGCTCTGGAAACACCATATATTTT. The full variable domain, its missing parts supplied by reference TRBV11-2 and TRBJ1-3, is EAGVAQSPRYKIIEKRQSVAFWCNPISGHATLYWYQQILGQGPKLLIQFQNNGVVDDSQLPKDRFSAERLKGVDSTLKIQPAKLEDSAVYLCASSFVGSSGNTIYFGEGSWLTVV.

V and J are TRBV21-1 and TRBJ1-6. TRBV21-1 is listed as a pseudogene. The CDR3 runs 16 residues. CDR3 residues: CASHTRWGRVNSPLHF. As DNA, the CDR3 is TGTGCCAGCCACACCCGATGGGGACGGGTGAATTCACCCCTCCACTTT.

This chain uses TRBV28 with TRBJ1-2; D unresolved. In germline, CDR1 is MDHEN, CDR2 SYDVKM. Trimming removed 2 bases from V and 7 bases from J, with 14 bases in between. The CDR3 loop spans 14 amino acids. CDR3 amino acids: CASSLTSWPGGYTF. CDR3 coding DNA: TGTGCCAGCAGTTTAACGTCCTGGCCCGGTGGCTACACCTTC.